This T cell receptor (beta chain) was found in a study of regulatory T cells in long-lasting Graves disease (dated by TCRdb to the early 2020s). For context, the study as a whole: Antithyroid drugs had been taken for less than 3 months by newly diagnosed Graves' disease patients. A total of 33 samples underwent TCR sequencing, from roughly 13 patients with persistent Graves' disease and about 20 patients with newly diagnosed Graves' disease. The study was registered as a clinical trial and conducted in China. This study used TCR sequencing and RNA sequencing of peripheral blood to compare persistent Graves' disease patients against newly diagnosed Graves' disease patients. The study at large found these results: Lower TCR Shannon entropy and fewer highly expanded clones were observed in persistent Graves' disease patients than in newly diagnosed patients, which suggested clonal expansion. TRBV28, TRBJ1-2 and TRBJ2-5 were preferentially used in persistent disease, while TRBV20-1 and TRBJ2-1 were favored in newly diagnosed disease. Sequencing and analysis were restricted to the TCR beta chain. A larger number of public clonotypes was shared among persistent patients (approximately 2,500) than among newly diagnosed patients (roughly 1,000). Only peripheral blood was studied, because thyroid tissue, the primary lesion, was inaccessible. As a limitation, the authors acknowledged that the small sample size may reduce accuracy.

Libraries came from multiplex PCR. Sequencing was performed on an Illumina HiSeq 4000. To build TCR beta libraries, CDR3 regions were amplified by Arm-PCR using iRepertoire HTBI primers. Before sequencing, the PCR products underwent gel purification. In the paper's pipeline: Gene usage analysis of CDR3 amino acid clonotypes used the 62 TRBV and about 13 TRBJ segments found across samples. COPE and FqMerger were used to merge the filtered high-quality paired reads into contigs. BLAST was used to align contigs to the IMGT TRBV, TRBD and TRBJ reference genes, and CDR3 was defined following IMGT. Highly expanded clones were defined as clonotypes with a frequency above 0.1%. Shannon entropy was used to measure repertoire diversity, and the Gini coefficient was used to measure V-J evenness. A clonotype was considered public if more than one individual shared it. TCRdb applied fastp at Q25 and MiXCR to the public reads, then kept only in-frame beta chains. One record per CDR3 amino acid sequence lists the most common genes and DNA. V and J calls and clone size were set by TCRdb, not the authors. In this sample the table shows 360,000 or so distinct CDR3 sequences, 12% of which occur a single time. The biggest ten clones account for around 18% of the sample.

This clonotype was found many times. This receptor's antigen is unknown. The record has no base qualities; no much larger clone is one base away. Interpreted using the paper, the time point label stands for: newly diagnosed GD, antithyroid drugs for less than 3 months. For both TCR sequencing and RNA sequencing, RNA was extracted from PBMCs using TRIzol. Graves' disease was diagnosed according to American Thyroid Association guidelines. Recruitment of patients was carried out at an endocrinology department in Xi'an, China. Each patient gave about 10 milliliters of peripheral blood, collected in an EDTA anticoagulant tube. PBMCs were isolated by Ficoll Paque Plus density gradient separation without further T cell sorting. RNA quality was checked with an Agilent 2100 Bioanalyzer and agarose gel, and concentration with a NanoDrop 2000. The germline V gene (reference sequence) supplies CDR1 MNHEY and CDR2 SMNVEV. V loses 5 bases, J loses 2 bases, and the germline ends lie 10 bases apart. Inclusive of the bounding cysteine and phenylalanine, the CDR3 is 14 residues long. The kept DNA is CDR3 alone, 42 bases in frame from the first base.

The sample also formed part of further work on T cells in Graves' hyperthyroidism and ophthalmopathy. As the second publication notes: A patient counted as having stable Graves' hyperthyroidism if no progression to ophthalmopathy occurred over 18 months of follow-up. Hyperthyroidism patients were newly diagnosed, with disease duration under 2 months, and aged 18 to 65 years. Exclusion was applied to patients with uncontrolled infections, other autoimmune diseases, pregnancy or lactation. Diagnoses were established on the basis of clinical symptoms, serum thyroxine and TRAb, thyroid ultrasound, and orbital computed tomography. The first round of RT-PCR for the TCR CDR3 was performed with the HTBI primer set and the Qiagen OneStep RT-PCR kit. Blood samples also contained most of the expanded thyroid clonotypes (frequency above 0.001), which suggests that blood repertoires may reflect thyroid immune responses. A model built on a 13 V-J signature distinguished ophthalmopathy from stable hyperthyroidism, reaching 85% to 90% sensitivity and around 81% specificity in cross-validation and 80%/75% in testing. In validation, the model predicted progression to ophthalmopathy a median of about 6.8 months before onset, with about 71% sensitivity and about 72% specificity. To identify distinguishing TCR V-J signatures, a discovery cohort of roughly 100 patients was used, comprising 43 with Graves' ophthalmopathy and under 60 with stable Graves' hyperthyroidism. Prospective prediction of ophthalmopathy was tested in an independent validation cohort of under 20 hyperthyroidism patients and around 16 patients who later progressed to ophthalmopathy. The 100 or so discovery patients were randomly split 7:3 into training and test sets. Thyroid tissue and blood T-cell repertoires from six Graves' hyperthyroidism patients were also compared in the study. Once sampling was done, hyperthyroidism patients were given methimazole at a starting dose of 30 mg daily, whereas ophthalmopathy patients were given high-dose intravenous methylprednisolone. Libraries were constructed in a second round of multiplex PCR, after which size selection and purification were carried out. The libraries were sequenced on an Illumina HiSeq2000 using paired-end 100 bp reads. Raw data were processed with SOAPnuke, discarding reads with adapters, uncalled bases, mean Phred below 15, or no exact constant-primer or identifier match. High-quality paired reads were merged with COPE v1.2.5, and unique nucleotide sequences were defined as clonotypes. MiTCR v1.1 was used to align the clonotypes against IMGT TRBV, TRBD and TRBJ reference segments. The analysis included only V-J combinations with a frequency above 0.0001, which together covered 99% to 99.2% of the repertoires. A TCS score was defined as the ratio of F50 (clonal expansion) to E x V (chaos), with BLOSUM62-based TCRdist applied between CDR3 peptides within each V-J. Welch's t-statistics and random forest reduced several hundred V-J features to about 13, which were used in a naive Bayes classifier (R e1071). Sample size was not statistically predetermined, and blinding of investigators to group allocation was not performed. According to the paper, TCR Vbeta CDR3 sequencing was carried out on 135 peripheral blood samples, which came from more than 40 ophthalmopathy, about 75 hyperthyroidism and roughly 17 progressor patients.

Material: peripheral blood mononuclear cells (PBMCs), obtained at new diagnosis, from a patient treated with antithyroid drugs. In this chain, TRBV27 is recombined with TRBJ1-5, with the identity of the D gene unclear. The sequence was collected from a woman younger than 30 with Graves disease. Donor details come from another sample of the same person, matched by shared clones. The CDR3 region: CASSAMEGNQPQHF. Read as DNA, the sequence is TGTGCCAGCAGTGCCATGGAGGGCAATCAGCCCCAGCATTTT.